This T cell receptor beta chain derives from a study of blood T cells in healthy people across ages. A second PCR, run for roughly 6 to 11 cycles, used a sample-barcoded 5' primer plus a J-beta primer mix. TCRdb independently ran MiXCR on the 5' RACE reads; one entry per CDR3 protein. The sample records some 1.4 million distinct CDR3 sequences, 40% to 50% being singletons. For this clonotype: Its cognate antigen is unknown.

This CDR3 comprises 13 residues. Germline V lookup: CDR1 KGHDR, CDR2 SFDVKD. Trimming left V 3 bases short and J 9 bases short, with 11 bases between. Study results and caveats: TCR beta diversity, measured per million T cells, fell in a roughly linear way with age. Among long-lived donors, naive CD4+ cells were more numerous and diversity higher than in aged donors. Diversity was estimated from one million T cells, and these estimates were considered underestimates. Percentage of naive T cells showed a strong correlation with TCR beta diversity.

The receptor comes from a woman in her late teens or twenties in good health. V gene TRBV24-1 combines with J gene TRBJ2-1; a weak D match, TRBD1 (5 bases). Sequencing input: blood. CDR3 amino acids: CATSDGARGEQFF. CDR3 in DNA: TGTGCCACCAGTGATGGGGCCAGAGGTGAGCAGTTCTTC.